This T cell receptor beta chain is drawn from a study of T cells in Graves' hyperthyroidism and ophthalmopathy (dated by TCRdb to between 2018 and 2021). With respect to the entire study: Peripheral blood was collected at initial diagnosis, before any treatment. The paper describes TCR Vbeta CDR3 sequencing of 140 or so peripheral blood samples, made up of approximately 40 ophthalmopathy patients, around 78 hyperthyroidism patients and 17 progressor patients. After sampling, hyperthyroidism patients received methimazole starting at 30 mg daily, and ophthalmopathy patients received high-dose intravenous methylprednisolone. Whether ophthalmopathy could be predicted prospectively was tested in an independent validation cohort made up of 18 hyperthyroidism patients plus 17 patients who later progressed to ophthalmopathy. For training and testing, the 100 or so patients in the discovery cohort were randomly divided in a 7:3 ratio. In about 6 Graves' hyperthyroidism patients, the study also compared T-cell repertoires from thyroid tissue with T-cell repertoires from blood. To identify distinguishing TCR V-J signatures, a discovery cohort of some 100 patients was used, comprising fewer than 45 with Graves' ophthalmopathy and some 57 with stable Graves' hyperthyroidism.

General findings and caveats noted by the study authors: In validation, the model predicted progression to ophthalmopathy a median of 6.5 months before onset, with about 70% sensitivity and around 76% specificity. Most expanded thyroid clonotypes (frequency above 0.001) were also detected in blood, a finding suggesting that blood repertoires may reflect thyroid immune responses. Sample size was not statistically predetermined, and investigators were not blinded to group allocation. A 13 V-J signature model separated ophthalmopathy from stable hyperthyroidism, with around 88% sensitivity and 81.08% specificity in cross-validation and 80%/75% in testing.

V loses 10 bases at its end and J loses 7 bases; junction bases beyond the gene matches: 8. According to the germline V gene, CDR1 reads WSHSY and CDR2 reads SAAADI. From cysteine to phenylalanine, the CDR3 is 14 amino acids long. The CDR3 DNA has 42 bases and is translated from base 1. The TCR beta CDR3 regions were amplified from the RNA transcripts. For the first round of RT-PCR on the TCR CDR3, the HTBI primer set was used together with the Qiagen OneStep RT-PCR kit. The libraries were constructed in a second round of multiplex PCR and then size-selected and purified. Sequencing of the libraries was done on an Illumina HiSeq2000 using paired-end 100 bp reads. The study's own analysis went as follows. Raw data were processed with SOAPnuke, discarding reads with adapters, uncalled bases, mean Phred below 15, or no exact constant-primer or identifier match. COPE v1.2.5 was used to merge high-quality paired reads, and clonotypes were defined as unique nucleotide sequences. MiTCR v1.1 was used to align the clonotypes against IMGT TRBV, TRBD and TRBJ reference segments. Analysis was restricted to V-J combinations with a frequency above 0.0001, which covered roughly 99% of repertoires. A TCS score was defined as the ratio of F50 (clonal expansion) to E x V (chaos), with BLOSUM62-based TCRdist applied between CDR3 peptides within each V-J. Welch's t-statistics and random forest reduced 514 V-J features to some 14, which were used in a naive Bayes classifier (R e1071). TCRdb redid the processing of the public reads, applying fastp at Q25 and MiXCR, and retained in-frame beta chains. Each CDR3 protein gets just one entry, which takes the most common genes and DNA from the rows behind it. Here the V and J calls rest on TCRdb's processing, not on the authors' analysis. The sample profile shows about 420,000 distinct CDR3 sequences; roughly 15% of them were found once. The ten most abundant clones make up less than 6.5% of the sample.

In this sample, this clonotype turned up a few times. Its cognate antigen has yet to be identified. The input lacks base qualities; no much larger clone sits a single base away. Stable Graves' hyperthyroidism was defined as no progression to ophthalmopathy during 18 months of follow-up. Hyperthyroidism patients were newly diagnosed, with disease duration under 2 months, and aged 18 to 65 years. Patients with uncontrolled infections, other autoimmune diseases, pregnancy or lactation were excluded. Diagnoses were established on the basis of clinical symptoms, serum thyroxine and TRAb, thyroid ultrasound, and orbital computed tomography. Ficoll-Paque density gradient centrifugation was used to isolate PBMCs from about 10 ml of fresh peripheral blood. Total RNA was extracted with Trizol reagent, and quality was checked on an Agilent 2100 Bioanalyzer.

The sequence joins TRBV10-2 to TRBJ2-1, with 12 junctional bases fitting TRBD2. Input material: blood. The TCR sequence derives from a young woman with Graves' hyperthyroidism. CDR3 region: CATATSGRSNEQFF. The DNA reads TGCGCCACCGCGACTAGCGGGAGATCTAATGAGCAGTTCTTC.